Listed here are 19 T cell receptor beta chains from one sample, sequenced in a study of identical twins. TCRdb itself ran the 5' RACE reads through MiXCR, one entry per CDR3 protein. The sample has hundreds of thousands of distinct CDR3 sequences, about 20% seen once. In addition, the sample was reused for a study of T cells expressing NK-cell markers.

Input material: PBMCs. The receptors stem from a young woman in good health.

This clonotype was counted a few times. The chain uses TRBV20-1 and TRBJ1-2; D gene uncertain. Trimming left V 6 bases short and J 3 bases short, with 17 bases between. CDR1 and CDR2 from the germline V gene are DFQATT and SNEGSKA (reference sequence). This CDR3 is built from 14 residues. For the CDR3, the DNA is TGCAGTGCCATAGGAAACTCGCGGGACTATGGCTACACCTTC. This translates into CSAIGNSRDYGYTF.

The chain joins TRBV7-9 to TRBJ2-2; TRBD2 might be the D (6 bases). Trimming removed 0 bases from V and 3 bases from J, with 14 bases in between. Germline loops: CDR1 SEHNR, CDR2 FQNEAQ (reference sequence). This CDR3 is 17 amino acids long. The CDR3 DNA follows: TGTGCCAGCAGCTTAGCGGGCCGGGGGTTTCACACCGGGGAGCTGTTTTTT. Translated: CASSLAGRGFHTGELFF.

This chain joins TRBV28 and TRBJ1-2, with 8 positions matching TRBD1. The CDR3 length is 16 residues. Germline CDR1 is MDHEN and CDR2 is SYDVKM. V lost 6 bases to trimming and J lost 2 bases; unmatched junction nucleotides: 11. This chain's CDR3 is CASSTDGQGRNYGYTF. CDR3 in DNA: TGTGCCAGCAGCACCGACGGACAGGGAAGGAACTATGGCTACACCTTC.

The sample holds a few counts of this clonotype. The rearrangement uses TRBV20-1 and TRBJ2-7; no clear D. CDR1 is DFQATT, CDR2 SNEGSKA, per germline (reference sequence). Trimming removed 5 bases at V and 5 bases at J, with 16 bases between. The CDR3 runs 13 residues. The CDR3 sequence is CSASDPPRNEQYF. The DNA of the CDR3 is TGCAGTGCTTCGGATCCTCCTAGAAACGAGCAGTACTTC.

This clonotype was detected many times. The chain combines TRBV20-1 with TRBJ2-1; 10 bases fit TRBD2. This CDR3 is built from 16 residues. The trim removed 5 bases at V and 0 bases at J, leaving 7 bases unmatched. Germline loops: CDR1 DFQATT, CDR2 SNEGSKA (reference sequence). The CDR3 loop reads CSAPSGGTSSYNEQFF. The CDR3 coding sequence is TGCAGTGCTCCTAGCGGGGGCACTAGCTCCTACAATGAGCAGTTCTTC.

The chain recombines TRBV5-1 with TRBJ2-7, with 8 bases lining up with TRBD2. This CDR3 comprises 14 residues. Germline V gene lookup returns CDR1 SGHRS and CDR2 YFSETQ. The V gene end was trimmed by 2 bases and the J gene end by 6 bases; junction bases not matched to a gene: 7. DNA for the CDR3: TGCGCCAGCAGCTTATCGGGAGGGCCCGGCGAGCAGTACTTC. This codes for CASSLSGGPGEQYF.

This clonotype was detected only a few times. The chain carries TRBV9 and TRBJ2-7; 14 bases align to TRBD2. The V gene's germline CDR1 is SGDLS and CDR2 YYNGEE. The V gene end was trimmed by 3 bases and the J gene end by 3 bases; junction bases not matched to a gene: 5. The CDR3 totals 16 residues. CDR3 sequence (DNA): TGTGCCAGCAGCGCCTCCGGGACTAGCGGGAGCTACGAGCAGTACTTC. This gives the protein CASSASGTSGSYEQYF.

The genes are TRBV7-2 and TRBJ1-1; no reliable D call. This CDR3 has 13 residues. Germline V gives CDR1 SGHTA, CDR2 FQGNSA. V lost 5 bases, J lost 5 bases, and 12 bases lay in between. The CDR3: CASSPGSQTEAFF. The CDR3 DNA follows: TGTGCCAGCAGCCCCGGGAGTCAGACTGAAGCTTTCTTT.

This chain joins TRBV11-2 and TRBJ2-3; 7 nucleotides align to TRBD1. The CDR3 has 15 amino acids. The trim removed 3 bases at V and 0 bases at J, leaving 3 bases unmatched. Germline CDR1 is SGHAT and CDR2 is FQNNGV. The CDR3: CASSFATGSTDTQYF. CDR3 DNA sequence: TGTGCCAGCAGCTTCGCGACAGGGAGCACAGATACGCAGTATTTT.

This rearrangement joins TRBV6-1 to TRBJ2-1; 8 nucleotides align to TRBD2. CDR1 and CDR2 from the germline V gene are MNHNS and SASEGT. The CDR3 contains 16 residues. V was clipped by 6 bases and J by 4 bases; unmatched bases: 11. CDR3: CASSFLSGGGYNEQFF. CDR3 DNA: TGTGCCAGCAGCTTCTTGTCGGGAGGGGGGTACAATGAGCAGTTCTTC.

The chain is built from TRBV7-2 and TRBJ1-2, with no clear D. Per the germline V gene, CDR1 is SGHTA and CDR2 is FQGNSA. This CDR3 comprises 14 residues. V was shortened by 5 bases and J by 4 bases, with 14 bases between the two germline ends. DNA for the CDR3: TGTGCCAGCAGCCTTCTAAGGGTTGGCTATGGCTACACCTTC. It specifies CASSLLRVGYGYTF.

The CDR3 bases are TGCGCCAGCAGCTATAGGACAGCTAGCACAGATACGCAGTATTTT. Amino acids: CASSYRTASTDTQYF. This sequence joins TRBV5-1 and TRBJ2-3; a possible D gene is TRBD1 (6 bases). Trimming left V 3 bases short and J 0 bases short, with 11 bases between. The CDR3 runs 15 residues. CDR1 is SGHRS and CDR2 is YFSETQ in the germline V gene. The full variable domain, in which reference TRBV5-1 and TRBJ2-3 provide the parts outside the CDR3, is KAGVTQTPRYLIKTRGQQVTLSCSPISGHRSVSWYQQTPGQGLQFLFEYFSETQRNKGNFPGRFSGRQFSNSRSEMNVSTLELGDSALYLCASSYRTASTDTQYFGPGTRLTVL.

This clonotype was counted only a few times. The rearrangement links TRBV5-1 to TRBJ2-1; D is unresolved. The CDR3 runs 17 residues. Trimming took 4 bases from V and 2 from J, leaving 19 bases between them. Germline lookup yields CDR1 SGHRS and CDR2 YFSETQ. CDR3 sequence (DNA): TGCGCCAGCAGCCTACCTAGGGTGGGCGAAACCTACAATGAGCAGTTCTTC. Its translation is CASSLPRVGETYNEQFF.

There are many counts of this clonotype. The chain recombines TRBV20-1 with TRBJ1-1, with D possibly being TRBD1 (5 bases). V was shortened by 3 bases and J by 3 bases, with 5 bases between the two germline ends. The CDR3 covers 11 residues. CDR1 and CDR2 from the germline V gene are DFQATT and SNEGSKA (reference sequence). This CDR3 reads CSASRDTEAFF. DNA of the CDR3: TGCAGTGCTAGCAGGGACACTGAAGCTTTCTTT.

This clonotype was recorded a few times. This chain links TRBV19 with TRBJ2-3; 8 nucleotides match TRBD2. Germline CDR1 LNHDA, CDR2 SQIVND (reference sequence). This CDR3 comprises 14 residues. The V and J ends lost 8 bases and 1 base, in that order; junction bases with no gene match: 5. The DNA for the CDR3 is TGTGCCAGTGTCCGAGCGGGGGGCACAGATACGCAGTATTTT. Translation gives CASVRAGGTDTQYF.

This clonotype was observed a few times. J is TRBJ1-1 and V is TRBV20-1; D uncertain. CDR1 and CDR2 (germline): DFQATT, SNEGSKA (reference sequence). V shed 3 bases and J shed 4 bases, with 12 bases lying between them. There are 13 residues in the CDR3. For the CDR3, the DNA is TGCAGTGCTAGCGATAGGTCCTCCACTGAAGCTTTCTTT. It specifies CSASDRSSTEAFF.

This clonotype turned up a few times. This rearrangement joins TRBV7-9 to TRBJ1-2; 8 bases agree with TRBD1. The CDR3 consists of 16 residues. Unmatched junction bases numbered 12, after V lost 5 bases and J lost 4 bases. Looked up from germline, CDR1 is SEHNR and CDR2 is FQNEAQ (reference sequence). CDR3 residues: CASSPSPGQAIYGYTF. DNA of the CDR3: TGTGCCAGCAGCCCCTCTCCGGGACAGGCAATCTATGGCTACACCTTC.

On this clonotype: One junction end disagrees with the germline gene, perhaps due to a read error. CDR3 sequence reads: CASSEQRQSQQTQYF. CDR3 coding DNA: TGTGCCAGCAGTGAACAACGGCAGTCCCAACAGACCCAGTACTTC. The genes are TRBV6-1 and TRBJ2-5; D unresolved. Germline CDR1 MNHNS, CDR2 SASEGT. CDR3 size: 15 residues.

This clonotype was recorded a few times. The genes are TRBV20-1 and TRBJ2-3; D is undetermined. V shed 1 base and J shed 2 bases, with 13 bases lying between them. Germline CDR1 is DFQATT and CDR2 is SNEGSKA (reference sequence). The CDR3 loop spans 15 amino acids. In nucleotides, the CDR3 is TGCAGTGCTAGAGGAGCTAGTTCGGTCACAGATACGCAGTATTTT. Its protein is CSARGASSVTDTQYF.